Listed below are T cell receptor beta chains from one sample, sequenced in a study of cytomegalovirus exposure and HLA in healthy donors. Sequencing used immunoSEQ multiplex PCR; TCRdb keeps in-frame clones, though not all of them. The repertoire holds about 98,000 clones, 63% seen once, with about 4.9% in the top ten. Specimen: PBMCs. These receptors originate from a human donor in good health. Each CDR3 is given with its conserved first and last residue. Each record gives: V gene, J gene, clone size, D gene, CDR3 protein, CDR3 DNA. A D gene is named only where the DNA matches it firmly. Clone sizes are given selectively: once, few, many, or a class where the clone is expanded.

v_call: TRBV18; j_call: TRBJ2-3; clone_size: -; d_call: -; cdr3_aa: CASSEDYLSTDTQYF; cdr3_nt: TGTGCCAGCTCCGAGGACTACCTCAGCACAGATACGCAGTATTTT
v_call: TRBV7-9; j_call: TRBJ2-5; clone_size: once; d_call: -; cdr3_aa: CASSLSGQLQETQYF; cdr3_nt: TGTGCCAGCAGCTTATCGGGACAACTACAAGAGACCCAGTACTTC
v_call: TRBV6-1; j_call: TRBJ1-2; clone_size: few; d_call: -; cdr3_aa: CASSLQADFNYGYTF; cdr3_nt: TGTGCCAGCAGCTTACAGGCCGACTTTAACTATGGCTACACCTTC
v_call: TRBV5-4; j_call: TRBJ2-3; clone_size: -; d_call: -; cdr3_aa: CASSASPRTQYF; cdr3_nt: TGTGCCAGCAGCGCTAGCCCCCGTACGCAGTATTTT
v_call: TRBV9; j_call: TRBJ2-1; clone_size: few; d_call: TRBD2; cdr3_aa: CASSQLTSGTYNEQFF; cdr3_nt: TGTGCCAGCAGCCAATTGACTAGCGGTACCTACAATGAGCAGTTCTTC
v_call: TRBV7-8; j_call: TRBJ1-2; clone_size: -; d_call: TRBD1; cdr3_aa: CASSSTGMVYGYTF; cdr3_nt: TGTGCCAGCAGCTCGACAGGGATGGTCTATGGCTACACCTTC
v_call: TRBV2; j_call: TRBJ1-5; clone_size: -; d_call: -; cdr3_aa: CASRAGPNSNQPQHF; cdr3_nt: TGTGCCAGCAGGGCAGGGCCTAATAGCAATCAGCCCCAGCATTTT
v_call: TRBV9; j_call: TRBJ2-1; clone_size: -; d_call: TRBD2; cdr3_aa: CASSVGLAGGSEQFF; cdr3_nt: TGTGCCAGCAGCGTAGGGCTAGCGGGAGGTAGTGAGCAGTTCTTC
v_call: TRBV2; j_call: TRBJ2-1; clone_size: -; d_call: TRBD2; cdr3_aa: CASSDGSSGRAIHEQFF; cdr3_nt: TGTGCCAGCAGTGATGGTTCTAGCGGGAGGGCCATCCATGAGCAGTTCTTC
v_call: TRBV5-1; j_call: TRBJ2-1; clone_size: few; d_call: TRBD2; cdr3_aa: CASSLMGLAGDNEQFF; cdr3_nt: TGCGCCAGCAGCTTGATGGGACTAGCGGGAGACAATGAGCAGTTCTTC
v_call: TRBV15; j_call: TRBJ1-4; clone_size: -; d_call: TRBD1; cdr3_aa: CATSKARTGEVANEKLFF; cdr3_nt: TGTGCCACCAGCAAAGCGCGGACAGGGGAGGTGGCTAATGAAAAACTGTTTTTT
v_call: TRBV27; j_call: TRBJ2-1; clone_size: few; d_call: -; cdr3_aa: CASSPSGSRYNEQFF; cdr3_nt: TGTGCCAGCAGTCCTAGTGGGTCCCGCTACAATGAGCAGTTCTTC
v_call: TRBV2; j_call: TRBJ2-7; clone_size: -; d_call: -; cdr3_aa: CASSESGTYEQYF; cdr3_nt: TGTGCCAGCAGTGAATCCGGGACCTACGAGCAGTACTTC
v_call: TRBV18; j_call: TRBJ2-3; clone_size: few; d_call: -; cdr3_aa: CASSPRPNSGTSTDTQYF; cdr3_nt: TGTGCCAGCTCACCACGCCCCAATAGCGGAACTAGCACAGATACGCAGTATTTT
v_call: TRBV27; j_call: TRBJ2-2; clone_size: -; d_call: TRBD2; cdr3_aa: CASSLGGWGLRGENTGELFF; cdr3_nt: TGTGCCAGCAGTTTAGGGGGATGGGGTCTCCGGGGGGAAAACACCGGGGAGCTGTTTTTT
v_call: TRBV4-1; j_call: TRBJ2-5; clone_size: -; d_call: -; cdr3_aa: CASSQEVGDGETQYF; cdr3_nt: TGCGCCAGCAGCCAAGAGGTGGGAGATGGAGAGACCCAGTACTTC
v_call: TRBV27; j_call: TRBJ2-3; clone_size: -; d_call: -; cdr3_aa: CASSLMEVGSTDTQYF; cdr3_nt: TGTGCCAGCAGTTTAATGGAGGTGGGCTCCACAGATACGCAGTATTTT
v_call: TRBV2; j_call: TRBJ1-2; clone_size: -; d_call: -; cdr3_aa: CASSEVFGYTF; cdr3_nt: TGTGCCAGCAGTGAAGTATTTGGCTACACCTTC
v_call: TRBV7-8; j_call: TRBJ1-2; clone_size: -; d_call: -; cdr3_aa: CASSSVDYGYTF; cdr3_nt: TGTGCCAGCAGTTCGGTAGACTATGGCTACACCTTC
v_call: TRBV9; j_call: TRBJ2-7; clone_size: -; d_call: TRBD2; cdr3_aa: CASSPGLAGREQYF; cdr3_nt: TGTGCCAGCAGCCCCGGACTAGCGGGGCGTGAGCAGTACTTC
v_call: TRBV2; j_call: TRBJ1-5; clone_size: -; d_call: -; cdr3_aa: CASSDVTGPNQPQHF; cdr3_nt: TGTGCCAGCAGTGATGTAACAGGCCCTAATCAGCCCCAGCATTTT
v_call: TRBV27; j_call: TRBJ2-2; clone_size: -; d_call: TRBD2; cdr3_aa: CASSWERDGELFF; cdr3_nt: TGTGCCAGCAGTTGGGAGCGGGACGGGGAGCTGTTTTTT
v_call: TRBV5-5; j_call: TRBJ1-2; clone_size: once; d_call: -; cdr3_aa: CASSLLREASGGYTF; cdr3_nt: TGTGCCAGCAGCTTGCTCAGGGAGGCTTCGGGTGGCTACACCTTC
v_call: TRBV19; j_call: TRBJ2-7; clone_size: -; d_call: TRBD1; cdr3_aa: CATKTRDSYEQYF; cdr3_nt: TGTGCCACCAAAACCAGGGACAGCTACGAGCAGTACTTC
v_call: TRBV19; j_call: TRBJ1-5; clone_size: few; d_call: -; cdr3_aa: CASSMGWGRSDNQPQHF; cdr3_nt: TGTGCCAGTAGTATGGGGTGGGGCAGGAGCGACAATCAGCCCCAGCATTTT
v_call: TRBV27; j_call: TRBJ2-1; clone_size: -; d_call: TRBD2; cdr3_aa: CASSFLAGGLNEQFF; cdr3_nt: TGTGCCAGCAGTTTCCTAGCGGGAGGGTTAAATGAGCAGTTCTTC
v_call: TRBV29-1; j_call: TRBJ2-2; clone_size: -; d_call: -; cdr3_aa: CSVEDQLTGELFF; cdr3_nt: TGCAGCGTTGAAGATCAGTTAACCGGGGAGCTGTTTTTT
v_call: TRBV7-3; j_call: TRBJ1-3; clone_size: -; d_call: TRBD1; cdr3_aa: CASSKQGPPGNTIYF; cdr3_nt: TGTGCCAGCAGCAAACAGGGGCCCCCTGGAAACACCATATATTTT
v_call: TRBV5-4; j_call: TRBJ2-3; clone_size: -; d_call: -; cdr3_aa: CASSSKNYDGQYF; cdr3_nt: TGTGCCAGCAGCTCGAAAAACTACGACGGGCAGTATTTT
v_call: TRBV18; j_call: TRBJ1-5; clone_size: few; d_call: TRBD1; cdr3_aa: CASSTTGGNQPQHF; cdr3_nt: TGTGCCAGCTCCACTACAGGGGGGAATCAGCCCCAGCATTTT
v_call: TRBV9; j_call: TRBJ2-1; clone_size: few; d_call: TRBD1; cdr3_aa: CASGTDYNEQFF; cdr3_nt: TGTGCCAGCGGGACAGACTACAATGAGCAGTTCTTC
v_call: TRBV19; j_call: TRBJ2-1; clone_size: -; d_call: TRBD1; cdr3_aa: CASSRGTGSPQRDNEQFF; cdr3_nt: TGTGCCAGTAGTAGGGGGACAGGGTCCCCTCAGCGGGATAATGAGCAGTTCTTC
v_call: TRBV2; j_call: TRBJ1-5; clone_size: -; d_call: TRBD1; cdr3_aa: CASSARDSIYQPQHF; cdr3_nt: TGTGCCAGCAGTGCCAGGGACAGTATATATCAGCCCCAGCATTTT
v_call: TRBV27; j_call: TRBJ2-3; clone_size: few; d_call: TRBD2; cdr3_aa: CARQTSGRALDTQYF; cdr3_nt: TGTGCCAGGCAAACTAGCGGGAGGGCCTTAGATACGCAGTATTTT
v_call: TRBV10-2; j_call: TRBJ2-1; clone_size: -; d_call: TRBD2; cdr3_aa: CASSESGLAGYNEQFF; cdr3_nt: TGCGCCAGCAGTGAGTCTGGACTAGCGGGGTACAATGAGCAGTTCTTC
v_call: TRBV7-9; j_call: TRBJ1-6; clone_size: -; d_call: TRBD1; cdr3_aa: CASSSWTGNNSPLHF; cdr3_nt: TGTGCCAGCAGCTCGTGGACAGGGAATAATTCACCCCTCCACTTT
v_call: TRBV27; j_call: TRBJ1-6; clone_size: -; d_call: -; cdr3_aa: CASTLKQGINSPLHF; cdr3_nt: TGTGCCAGCACCCTAAAACAGGGTATTAATTCACCCCTCCACTTT
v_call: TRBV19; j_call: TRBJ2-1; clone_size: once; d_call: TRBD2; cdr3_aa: CASSIVGSGSSSYNEQFF; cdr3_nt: TGTGCCAGTAGTATAGTCGGTAGCGGGAGCAGCTCCTACAATGAGCAGTTCTTC
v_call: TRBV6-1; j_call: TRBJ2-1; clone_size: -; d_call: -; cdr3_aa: CASSETGVNEQFF; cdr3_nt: TGTGCCAGCAGTGAAACGGGGGTCAATGAGCAGTTCTTC
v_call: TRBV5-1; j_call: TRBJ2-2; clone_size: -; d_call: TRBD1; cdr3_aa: CASSFKGAAGELFF; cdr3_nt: TGCGCCAGCAGCTTCAAGGGGGCTGCCGGGGAGCTGTTTTTT
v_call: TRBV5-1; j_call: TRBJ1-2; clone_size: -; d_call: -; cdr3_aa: CASSLGQARGYTF; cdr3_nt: TGCGCCAGCAGCTTGGGCCAGGCCAGGGGCTACACCTTC
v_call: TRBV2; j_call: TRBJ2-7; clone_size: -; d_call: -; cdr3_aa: CASSEAGDLRGEQYF; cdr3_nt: TGTGCCAGCAGTGAAGCGGGAGACCTCCGAGGCGAGCAGTACTTC